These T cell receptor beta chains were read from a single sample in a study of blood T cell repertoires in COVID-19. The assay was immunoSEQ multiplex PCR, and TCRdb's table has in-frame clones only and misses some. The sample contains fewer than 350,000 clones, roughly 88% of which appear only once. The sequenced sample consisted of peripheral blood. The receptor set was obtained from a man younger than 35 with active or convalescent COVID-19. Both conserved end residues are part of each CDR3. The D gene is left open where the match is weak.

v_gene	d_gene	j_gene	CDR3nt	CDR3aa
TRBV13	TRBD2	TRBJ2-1	TGTGCCAGCAGCCGGGGACTAGCGGGGGGTTCTATCCGCAATGAGCAGTTCTTC	CASSRGLAGGSIRNEQFF
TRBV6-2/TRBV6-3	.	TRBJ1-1	TGTGCCAGCAGCCCCCTGGTGGGTGGGGACTTGAACACTGAAGCTTTCTTT	CASSPLVGGDLNTEAFF
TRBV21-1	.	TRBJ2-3	TGTGCCAGCAGCCCTCCGGGACTAGCGGGGGGTATCACAGATACGCAGTATTTT	CASSPPGLAGGITDTQYF
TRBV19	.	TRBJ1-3	TGTGCCAGTAGTCCTCGGACAGCAGGAAACACCATATATTTT	CASSPRTAGNTIYF
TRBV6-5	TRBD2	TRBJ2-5	TGTGCCAGCATCTCTAGCGGAGAGACCCAGTACTTC	CASISSGETQYF
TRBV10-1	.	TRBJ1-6	TGCGCCAGCAGTGAGTGGGGGACAAACTCACCCCTCCACTTT	CASSEWGTNSPLHF
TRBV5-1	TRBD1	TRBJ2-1	TGCGCCAGCAGCGCCGGACAAGGGGGCTGGCAGTTCTTC	CASSAGQGGWQFF
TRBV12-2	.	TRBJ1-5	TGTGCAAGTCGCTTGACGGAGCGGACAGATGGAAATCAGCCCCAGCATTTT	CASRLTERTDGNQPQHF
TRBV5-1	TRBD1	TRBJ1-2	TGCGCCAGCAGTGCCGGACAGGGTGATGGCTACACCTTC	CASSAGQGDGYTF
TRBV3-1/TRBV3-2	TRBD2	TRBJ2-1	TGTGCCAGCAGCCAATCCGGACTAGCTACCTACAATGAGCAGTTCTTC	CASSQSGLATYNEQFF
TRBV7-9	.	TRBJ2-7	TGTGCCAGCAGCTTAGGGGCCAGAACGAGCGAGCAGTACTTC	CASSLGARTSEQYF
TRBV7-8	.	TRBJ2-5	TGTGCCAGCAGCTCATCACGACTAGGCGGGGAGACCCAGTACTTC	CASSSSRLGGETQYF
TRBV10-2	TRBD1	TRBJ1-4	TGCGCCAGCAGACAGGGGGATGCAACTAATGAAAAACTGTTTTTT	CASRQGDATNEKLFF
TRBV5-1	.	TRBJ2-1	TGCGCCAGCAGCTCCCGGGCCAGGGGTAACCACAATGAGCAGTTCTTC	CASSSRARGNHNEQFF